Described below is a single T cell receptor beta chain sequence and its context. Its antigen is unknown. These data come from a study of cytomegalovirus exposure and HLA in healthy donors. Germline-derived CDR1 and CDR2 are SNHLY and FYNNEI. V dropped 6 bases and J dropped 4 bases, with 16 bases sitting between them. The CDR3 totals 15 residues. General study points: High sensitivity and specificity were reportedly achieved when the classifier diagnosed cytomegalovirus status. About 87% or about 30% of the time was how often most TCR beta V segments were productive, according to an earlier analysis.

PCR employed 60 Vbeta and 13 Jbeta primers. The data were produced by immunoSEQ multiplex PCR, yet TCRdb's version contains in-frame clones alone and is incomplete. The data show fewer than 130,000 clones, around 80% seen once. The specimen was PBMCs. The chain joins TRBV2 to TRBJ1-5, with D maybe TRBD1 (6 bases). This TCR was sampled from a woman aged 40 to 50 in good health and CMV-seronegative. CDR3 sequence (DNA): TGTGCCAGCAGCGATACCCAGGACAGTAATCAGCCCCAGCATTTT. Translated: CASSDTQDSNQPQHF.